The text below deals with one TCR beta chain. Antigen: not known. This sample was included in a study of yellow fever vaccine responses in identical twins. Findings and limits, study-wide: The authors reported partly convergent, partly personalized vaccine responses in identical twins.

TCRdb itself ran the RT-PCR reads through MiXCR, one entry per CDR3 protein. The table records about 5,400 distinct CDR3 sequences, 70% to 90% of them present only once. V shed 5 bases and J shed 3 bases, with 19 bases lying between them. The CDR3 contains 16 residues. CDR1 and CDR2 from the germline V gene are SGHVS and FNYEAQ. The material sequenced was T cells from blood (PBMCs), unsorted or a sorted subset (not recorded which), taken before or after yellow fever vaccination (not recorded which). The genes are TRBV7-6 and TRBJ1-2; D gene ambiguous. The receptor was derived from a woman between 18 and 29 years old who received the yellow fever vaccine. The CDR3 is CASSPIPPGLDYGYTF. CDR3 nucleotides: TGTGCCAGCAGCCCGATACCTCCAGGTCTTGACTATGGCTACACCTTC.